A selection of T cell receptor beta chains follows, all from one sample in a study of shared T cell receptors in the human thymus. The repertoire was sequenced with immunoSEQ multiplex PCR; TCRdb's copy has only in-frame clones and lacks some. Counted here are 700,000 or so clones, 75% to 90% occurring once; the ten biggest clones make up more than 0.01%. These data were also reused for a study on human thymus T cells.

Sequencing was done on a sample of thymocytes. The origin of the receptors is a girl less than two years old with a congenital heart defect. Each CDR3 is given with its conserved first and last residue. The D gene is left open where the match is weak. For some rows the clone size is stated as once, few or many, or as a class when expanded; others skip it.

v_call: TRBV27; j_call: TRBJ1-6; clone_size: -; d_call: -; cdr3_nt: TGTGCCAGCAGTTTCCGTTACAGGGTGATGTCAACGGATAATTCACCCCTCCACTTT; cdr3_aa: CASSFRYRVMSTDNSPLHF
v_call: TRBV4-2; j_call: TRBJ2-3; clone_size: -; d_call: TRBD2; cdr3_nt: TGTGCCAGCAGCCAGCCAGCGGGGGGCCCCGCAGATACGCAGTATTTT; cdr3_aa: CASSQPAGGPADTQYF
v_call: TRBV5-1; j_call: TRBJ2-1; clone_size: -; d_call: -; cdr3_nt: TGCGCCAGCAGCTTGGACCCAGGGTGGAATGAGCAGTTCTTC; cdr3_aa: CASSLDPGWNEQFF
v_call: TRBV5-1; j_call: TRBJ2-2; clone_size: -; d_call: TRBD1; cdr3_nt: TGCGCCAGCAGCTTGGCGTCAGGACAGGGGCCAAACTCGAACACCGGGGAGCTGTTTTTT; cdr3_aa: CASSLASGQGPNSNTGELFF
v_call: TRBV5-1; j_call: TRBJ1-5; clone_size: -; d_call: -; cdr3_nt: TGCGCCAGCTCCGCCGGGATCGGGAATCAGCCCCAGCATTTT; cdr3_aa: CASSAGIGNQPQHF
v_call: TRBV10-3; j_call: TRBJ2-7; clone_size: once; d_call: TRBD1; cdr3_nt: TGTGCCATCAGTGAGCCACATAGTAGGGACAGGGCCACCCCGTACGAGCAGTACTTC; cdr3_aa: CAISEPHSRDRATPYEQYF
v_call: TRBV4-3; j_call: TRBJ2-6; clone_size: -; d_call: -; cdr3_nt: TGCGCCAGCAGCCAAGAGTGGGTAGGGAGCTCTGGGGCCAACGTCCTGACTTTC; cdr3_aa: CASSQEWVGSSGANVLTF
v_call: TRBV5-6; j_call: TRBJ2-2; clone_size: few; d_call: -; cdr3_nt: TGTGCCAGCAGCTTTAATGACTACCGGCCCGCGGAGCTGTTTTTT; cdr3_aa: CASSFNDYRPAELFF
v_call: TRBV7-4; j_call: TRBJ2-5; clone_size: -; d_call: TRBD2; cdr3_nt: TGTGCCAGCAGCTCCCGGCCCCTAGCGGTGAGGGGAGGGACCCAGTACTTC; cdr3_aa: CASSSRPLAVRGGTQYF
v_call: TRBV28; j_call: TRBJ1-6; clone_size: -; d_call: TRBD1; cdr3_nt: TGTGCCAGCATGCAACTGACAGGGATGAATTCACCCCTCCACTTT; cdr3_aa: CASMQLTGMNSPLHF
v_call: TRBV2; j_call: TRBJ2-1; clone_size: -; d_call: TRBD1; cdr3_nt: TGTGCCAGCAGGCCCAAACAGGGGGCGGGCAATGAGCAGTTCTTC; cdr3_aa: CASRPKQGAGNEQFF
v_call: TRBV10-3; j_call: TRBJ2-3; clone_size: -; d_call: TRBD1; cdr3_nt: TGTGCCATCAGTGAGTCGAACAGGGGGACAGATACGCAGTATTTT; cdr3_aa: CAISESNRGTDTQYF
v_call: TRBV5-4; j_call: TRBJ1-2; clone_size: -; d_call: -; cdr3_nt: TGTGCCAGCAGCTTGGAACAGGGTAGAGCTAACTATGGCTACACCTTC; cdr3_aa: CASSLEQGRANYGYTF
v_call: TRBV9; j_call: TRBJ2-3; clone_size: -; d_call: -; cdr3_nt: TGTGCCAGCAGCGTAGCAAGGGCGGGGGACAGGTCAGGCGCAGATACGCAGTATTTT; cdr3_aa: CASSVARAGDRSGADTQYF
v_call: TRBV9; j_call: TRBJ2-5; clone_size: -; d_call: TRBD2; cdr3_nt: TGTGCCAGCAGCGCGGGGTCATCTAGCGGGAGCCGGGAGGAGACCCAGTACTTC; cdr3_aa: CASSAGSSSGSREETQYF
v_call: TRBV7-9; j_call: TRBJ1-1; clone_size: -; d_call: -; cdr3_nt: TGTGCCAGCAGCTTACAGGGGTCGGGAACTGAAGCTTTCTTT; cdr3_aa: CASSLQGSGTEAFF
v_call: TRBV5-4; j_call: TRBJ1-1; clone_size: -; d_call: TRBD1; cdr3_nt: TGTGCCAGCATCACCGGGACAGGGAATTTCACTGAAGCTTTCTTT; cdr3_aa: CASITGTGNFTEAFF
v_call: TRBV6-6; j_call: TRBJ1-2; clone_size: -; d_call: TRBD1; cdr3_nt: TGTGCCAGCAGTACTCCTAGAGGGGACAGGGACTATGGCTACACCTTC; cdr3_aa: CASSTPRGDRDYGYTF
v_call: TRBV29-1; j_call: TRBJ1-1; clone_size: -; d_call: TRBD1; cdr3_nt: TGCAGCGTTGATTCCGGGACAGGGTGGCTGAACACTGAAGCTTTCTTT; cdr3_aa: CSVDSGTGWLNTEAFF
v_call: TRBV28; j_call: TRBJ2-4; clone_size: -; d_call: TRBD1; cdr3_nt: TGTGCCAGCAGTTTCGGACAGGGCCAAAACATTCAGTACTTC; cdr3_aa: CASSFGQGQNIQYF
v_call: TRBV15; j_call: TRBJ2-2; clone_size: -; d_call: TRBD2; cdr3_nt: TGTGCCACCAGCAGAGTACTAGCGGGGCCCGGGGAGCTGTTTTTT; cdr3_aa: CATSRVLAGPGELFF
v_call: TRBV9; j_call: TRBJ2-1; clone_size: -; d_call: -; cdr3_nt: TGTGCCAGCAGCGTAGGACTTACCACTAAGAGGGACAATGAGCAGTTCTTC; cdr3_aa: CASSVGLTTKRDNEQFF
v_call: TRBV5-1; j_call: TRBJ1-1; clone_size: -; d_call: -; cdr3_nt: TGCGCCAGCAGCTTGGCCGGGTTAGTCCCGACTGAGAACACTGAAGCTTTCTTT; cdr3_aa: CASSLAGLVPTENTEAFF
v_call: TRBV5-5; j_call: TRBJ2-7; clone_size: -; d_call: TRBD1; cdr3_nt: TGTGCCAGCAGCTTTACGGGACAGGACTACGAGCAGTACTTC; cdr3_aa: CASSFTGQDYEQYF
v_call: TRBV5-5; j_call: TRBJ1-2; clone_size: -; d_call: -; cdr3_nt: TGTGCCAGCAGCTTGAAAGGGGGAGAAGGCTACACCTTC; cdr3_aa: CASSLKGGEGYTF
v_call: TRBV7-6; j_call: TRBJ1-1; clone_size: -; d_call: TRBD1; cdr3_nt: TGTGCCAGCAGCTTAGCGTCAGGGGACAGCAGGGAGAACACTGAAGCTTTCTTT; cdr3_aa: CASSLASGDSRENTEAFF
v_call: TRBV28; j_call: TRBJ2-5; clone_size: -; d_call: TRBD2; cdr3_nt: TGTGCCAGCAGTTTGTGCCTCCTAGCGGGGGGGCAAGAGACCCAGTACTTC; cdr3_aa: CASSLCLLAGGQETQYF